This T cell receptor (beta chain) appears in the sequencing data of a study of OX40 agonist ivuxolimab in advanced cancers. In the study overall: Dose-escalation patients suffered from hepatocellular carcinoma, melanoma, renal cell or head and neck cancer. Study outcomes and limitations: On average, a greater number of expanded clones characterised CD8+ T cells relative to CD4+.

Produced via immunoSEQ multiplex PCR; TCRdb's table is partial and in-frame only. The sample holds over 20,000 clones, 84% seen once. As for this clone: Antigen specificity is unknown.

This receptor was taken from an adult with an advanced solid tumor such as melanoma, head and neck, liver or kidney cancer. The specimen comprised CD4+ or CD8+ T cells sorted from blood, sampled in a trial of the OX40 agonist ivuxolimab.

The CDR3 DNA is TGTGCCAGCAGCGTAGAAGGGGGAGCCTACAATGAGCAGTTCTTC. Protein sequence: CASSVEGGAYNEQFF. The chain links TRBV9 to TRBJ2-1, with D possibly TRBD1 on 6 matching bases. Per germline, CDR1 SGDLS and CDR2 YYNGEE. This CDR3 has 15 residues. V was pared by 0 bases and J by 2 bases, with 9 bases between.